One and the same sample provided the 3 T cell receptor beta chains below, sequenced in a study of CD4 T cells in relation to SARS-CoV-2 and coronaviruses. Profiling relied on immunoSEQ multiplex PCR, and the TCRdb table lists in-frame clones only, not all of them. The sample includes about 18,000 clones, 70% to 80% of them seen just once. CD4+ T cells from unexposed donors were obtained before the COVID-19 pandemic (2011-2018). After less than 11 days of culture, CD4+ T cells were isolated. Antigens for these TCRs are unknown. The sequencing input was CD4+ T cells from PBMCs, cultured in vitro. Receptors were obtained from a human donor in good health.

V is TRBV2 and J is TRBJ1-5; D is ambiguous. This CDR3 spans 15 amino acids. With 6 bases removed from V and 0 bases from J, the gap between germline ends came to 12 bases. Looked up from germline, CDR1 is SNHLY and CDR2 is FYNNEI. CDR3 bases: TGTGCCAGCAGACCAGACACTTATAGCAATCAGCCCCAGCATTTT. Its protein product is CASRPDTYSNQPQHF.

The chain is built from TRBV19 and TRBJ2-1; 16 bases fit TRBD2. CDR1 LNHDA and CDR2 SQIVND come from the germline V gene (reference sequence). The CDR3 sequence is 15 residues long. The V gene end was trimmed by 5 bases and the J gene end by 9 bases; junction bases not matched to a gene: 4. The CDR3 DNA is TGTGCCAGTAGTCCGGGACTAGCGGGAGGGGGTGAGCAGTTCTTC. Protein product: CASSPGLAGGGEQFF.

DNA for the CDR3: TGTGCCAGCGGGGGCCAGTGGACTGAAGCTTTCTTT. It specifies CASGGQWTEAFF. The chain carries TRBV13 and TRBJ1-1, with a weak D call TRBD1 (6 bases). The CDR3 runs 12 residues. With 8 bases removed from V and 5 bases from J, the gap between germline ends came to 12 bases. In germline, CDR1 is PRHDT, CDR2 FYEKMQ (reference sequence).